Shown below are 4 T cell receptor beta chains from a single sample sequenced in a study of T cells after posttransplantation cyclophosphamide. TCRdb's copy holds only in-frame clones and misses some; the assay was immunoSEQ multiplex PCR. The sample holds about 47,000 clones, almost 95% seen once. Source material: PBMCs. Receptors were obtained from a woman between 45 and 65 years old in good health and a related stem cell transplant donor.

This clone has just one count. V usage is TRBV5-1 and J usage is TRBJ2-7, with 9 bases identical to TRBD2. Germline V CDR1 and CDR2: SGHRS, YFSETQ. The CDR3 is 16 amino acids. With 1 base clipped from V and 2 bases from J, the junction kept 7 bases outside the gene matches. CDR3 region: CASSLILGGRAYEQYF. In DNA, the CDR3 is TGCGCCAGCAGCTTGATTTTGGGCGGGAGGGCCTACGAGCAGTACTTC.

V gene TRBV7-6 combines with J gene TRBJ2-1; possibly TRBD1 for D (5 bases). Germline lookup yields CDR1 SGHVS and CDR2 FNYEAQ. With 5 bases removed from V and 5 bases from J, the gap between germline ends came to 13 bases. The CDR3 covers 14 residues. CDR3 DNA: TGTGCCAGCAGCCAAACCGACAGCAACAATGAGCAGTTCTTC. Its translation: CASSQTDSNNEQFF.

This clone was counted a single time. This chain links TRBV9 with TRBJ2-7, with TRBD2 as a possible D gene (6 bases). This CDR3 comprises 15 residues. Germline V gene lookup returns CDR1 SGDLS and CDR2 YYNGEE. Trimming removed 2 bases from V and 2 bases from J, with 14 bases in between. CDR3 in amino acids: CASSVQEGMTYEQYF. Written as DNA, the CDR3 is TGTGCCAGCAGCGTTCAGGAGGGGATGACCTACGAGCAGTACTTC.

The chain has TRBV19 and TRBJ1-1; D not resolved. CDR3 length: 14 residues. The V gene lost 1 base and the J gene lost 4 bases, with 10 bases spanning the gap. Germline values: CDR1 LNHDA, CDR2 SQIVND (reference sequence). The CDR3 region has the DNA TGTGCCAGTAGTATAGTCAGCGATTCCACTGAAGCTTTCTTT. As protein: CASSIVSDSTEAFF.